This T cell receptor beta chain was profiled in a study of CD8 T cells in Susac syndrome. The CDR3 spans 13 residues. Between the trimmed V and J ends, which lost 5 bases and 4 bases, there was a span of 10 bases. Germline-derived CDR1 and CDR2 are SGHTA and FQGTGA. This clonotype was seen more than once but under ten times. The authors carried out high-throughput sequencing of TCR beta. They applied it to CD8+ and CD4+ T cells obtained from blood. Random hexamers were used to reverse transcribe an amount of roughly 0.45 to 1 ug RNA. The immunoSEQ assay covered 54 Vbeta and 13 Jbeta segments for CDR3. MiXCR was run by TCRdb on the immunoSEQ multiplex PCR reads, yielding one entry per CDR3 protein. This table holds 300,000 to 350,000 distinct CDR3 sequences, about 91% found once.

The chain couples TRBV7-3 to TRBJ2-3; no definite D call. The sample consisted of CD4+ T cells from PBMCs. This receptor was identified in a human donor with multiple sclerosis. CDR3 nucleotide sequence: TGTGCCAGCAGCCCCGGGCTAGCAGATACGCAGTATTTT. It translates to CASSPGLADTQYF.